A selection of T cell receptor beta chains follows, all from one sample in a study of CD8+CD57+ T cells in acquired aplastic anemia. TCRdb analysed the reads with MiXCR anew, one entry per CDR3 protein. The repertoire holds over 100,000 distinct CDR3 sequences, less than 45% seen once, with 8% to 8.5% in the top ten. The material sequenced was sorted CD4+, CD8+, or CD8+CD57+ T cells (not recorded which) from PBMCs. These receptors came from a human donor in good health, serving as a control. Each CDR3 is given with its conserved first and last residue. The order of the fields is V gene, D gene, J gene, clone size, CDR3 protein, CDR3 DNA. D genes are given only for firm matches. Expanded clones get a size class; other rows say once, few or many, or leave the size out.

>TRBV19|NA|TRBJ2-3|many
CASSILDTQYF
TGTGCCAGTAGTATATTAGATACGCAGTATTTT
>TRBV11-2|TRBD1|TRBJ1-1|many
CASSNISRTGFGW
TGTGCCAGCAGCAATATATCCAGGACAGGGTTTGGTTGG
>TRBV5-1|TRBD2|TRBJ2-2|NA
CASTPGGGTGEPFF
TGCGCCAGCACCCCGGGGGGGGGCACCGGGGAGCCGTTTTTT
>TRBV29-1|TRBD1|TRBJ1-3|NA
CSFVGTATSGNTIYF
TGCAGCTTCGTCGGGACAGCAACCTCTGGAAACACCATATATTTT
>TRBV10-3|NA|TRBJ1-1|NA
CAISGGGNTEAFF
TGTGCCATCAGTGGCGGGGGCAACACTGAAGCTTTCTTT
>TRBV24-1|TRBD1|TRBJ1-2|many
CATSDRSNYGYTF
TGTGCCACCTCGGACAGGTCTAACTATGGCTACACCTTC
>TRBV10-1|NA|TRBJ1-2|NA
CASSEKEGNGYAF
TGCGCCAGCAGTGAGAAGGAGGGAAATGGCTACGCCTTC
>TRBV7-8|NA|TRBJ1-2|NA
CASSLAGFNYGYTF
TGTGCCAGCAGCTTAGCAGGATTTAACTATGGCTACACCTTC
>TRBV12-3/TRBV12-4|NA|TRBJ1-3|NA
CASSQWGAGNTIYF
TGTGCCAGCAGCCAGTGGGGCGCGGGAAACACCATATATTTT
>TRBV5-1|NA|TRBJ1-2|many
CASSLDPNYGYTF
TGTGCCAGCAGCTTGGATCCTAACTATGGCTACACCTTC
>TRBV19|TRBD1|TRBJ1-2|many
CASSVTQGISYGYTF
TGTGCCAGTTCAGTAACACAGGGGATTAGCTATGGCTACACCTTC
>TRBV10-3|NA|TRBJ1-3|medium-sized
CAISSDGNTIYF
TGTGCCATCAGTTCGGACGGAAACACCATATATTTT
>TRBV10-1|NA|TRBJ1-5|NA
CASSQSGQGWKGNQPQHF
TGCGCCAGCAGTCAGAGTGGGCAGGGGTGGAAGGGCAATCAGCCCCAGCATTTT
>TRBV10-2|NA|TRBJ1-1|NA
CASSGPQDTEAFF
TGCGCCAGCTCCGGACCCCAAGACACTGAAGCTTTCTTT
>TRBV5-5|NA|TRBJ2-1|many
CASSLGGRYNEQFF
TGTGCCAGCAGCTTGGGGGGGCGGTACAATGAGCAGTTCTTC
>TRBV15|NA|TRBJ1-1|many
CATSRDSAAEAFF
TGTGCCACCAGCAGAGATTCGGCAGCCGAAGCTTTCTTT
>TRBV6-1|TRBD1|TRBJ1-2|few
CASSGQGSYGYTF
TGTGCCAGCAGTGGACAGGGCTCCTACGGCTACACCTTC
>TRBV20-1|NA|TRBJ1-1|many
CSARRTGPIEAFF
TGCAGTGCTAGAAGAACAGGGCCGATCGAAGCTTTCTTT
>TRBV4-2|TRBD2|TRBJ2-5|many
CASSQGLAGFQETQYF
TGTGCCAGCAGCCAGGGACTAGCGGGGTTCCAAGAGACCCAGTACTTC
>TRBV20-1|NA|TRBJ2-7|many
CSARGGPEKYEQYF
TGCAGTGCTAGAGGCGGACCCGAAAAGTACGAGCAGTACTTC
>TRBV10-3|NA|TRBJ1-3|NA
CAISESYRAGNTIYF
TGTGCCATCAGTGAGTCGTACAGGGCTGGAAACACCATATATTTT
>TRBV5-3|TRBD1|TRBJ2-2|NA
CASSLQGRELFF
TGTGCCAGCAGCTTACAGGGGCGGGAGCTGTTTTTT
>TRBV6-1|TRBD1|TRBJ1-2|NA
CASSLGGSGGYTF
TGTGCCAGCAGTCTAGGGGGCTCTGGAGGCTACACCTTC
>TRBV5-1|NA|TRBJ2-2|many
CASSLDLDSRSGTGELFF
TGCGCCAGCAGCTTGGATTTGGACTCTAGGTCAGGAACCGGGGAGCTGTTTTTT
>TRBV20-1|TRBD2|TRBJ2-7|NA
CSARLAGGSFEQYF
TGCAGTGCTAGGCTAGCGGGAGGTTCCTTCGAGCAGTACTTC
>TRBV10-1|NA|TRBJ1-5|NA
CASSESGREYSNQPQHF
TGCGCCAGCAGTGAGTCGGGAAGGGAGTATAGCAATCAGCCCCAGCATTTT
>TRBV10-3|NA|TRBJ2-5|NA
CAITGDRSTETQYF
TGTGCCATCACCGGAGACAGGAGCACGGAGACCCAGTACTTC
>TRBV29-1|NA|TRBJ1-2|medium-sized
CSVAADPLGTGYTF
TGCAGCGTTGCCGCGGATCCCCTAGGAACTGGCTACACCTTC
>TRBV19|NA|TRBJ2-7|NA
CATLGSYEQYF
TGTGCCACCTTGGGGTCCTACGAGCAGTACTTC
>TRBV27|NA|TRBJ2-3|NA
CASSSWTRTDTQYF
TGTGCCAGCAGTTCCTGGACCCGAACAGATACGCAGTATTTT
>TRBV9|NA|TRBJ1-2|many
CASSALGRAVPNGYTF
TGTGCCAGCAGCGCCCTCGGTAGGGCCGTACCTAATGGCTACACCTTC
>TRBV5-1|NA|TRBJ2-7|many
CASSLESQRLYEQYF
TGCGCCAGCAGCTTGGAATCACAGCGCCTCTACGAGCAGTACTTC
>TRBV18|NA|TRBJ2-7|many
CASSRESTYEQYF
TGTGCCAGCTCCCGTGAGTCCACCTACGAGCAGTACTTC
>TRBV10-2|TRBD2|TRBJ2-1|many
CASSDGGGRIDNEQFF
TGCGCCAGCAGTGACGGCGGCGGGAGGATCGACAATGAGCAGTTCTTC
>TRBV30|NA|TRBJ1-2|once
CAWSSLDSYGYTF
TGTGCCTGGAGCTCTCTCGACAGCTATGGCTACACCTTC
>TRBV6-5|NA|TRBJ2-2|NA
CASSYGGYGELFF
TGTGCCAGCAGTTATGGGGGGTACGGGGAGCTGTTTTTT
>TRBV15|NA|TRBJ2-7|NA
CATSSYSSRGYEQYF
TGTGCCACCAGCAGTTACTCGAGCAGGGGCTACGAGCAGTACTTC
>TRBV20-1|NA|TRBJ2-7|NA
CSAPGRAYEQYF
TGCAGTGCTCCAGGGCGGGCCTACGAGCAGTACTTC
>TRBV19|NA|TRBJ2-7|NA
CASSTALTGAYEQYF
TGTGCCAGTAGTACCGCCTTAACGGGAGCCTACGAGCAGTACTTC
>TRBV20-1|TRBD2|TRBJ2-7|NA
CSAREGLAGANRQYF
TGCAGTGCTAGAGAGGGACTAGCGGGAGCTAACCGGCAGTACTTC